This TCR beta chain was captured in a study of shared T cell receptors in the human thymus. The repertoire was sequenced with immunoSEQ multiplex PCR; TCRdb's copy has only in-frame clones and lacks some. This sample yields hundreds of thousands of clones, of which around 89% are seen a single time; around 0.0099% belongs to the top ten. Another study also made use of these data, one on human thymus T cells.

The material sequenced was thymocytes. The receptor's source is a boy less than two years old with a congenital heart defect.

The CDR3 nucleotides read TGTGCCAGCAGAGAGGGAAACACTGAAGCTTTCTTT. As protein: CASREGNTEAFF. V gene TRBV7-9 combines with J gene TRBJ1-1; D call uncertain. The CDR3 runs 12 residues. V was shortened by 6 bases and J by 2 bases, with 7 bases between the two germline ends. Germline loops: CDR1 SEHNR, CDR2 FQNEAQ (reference sequence).